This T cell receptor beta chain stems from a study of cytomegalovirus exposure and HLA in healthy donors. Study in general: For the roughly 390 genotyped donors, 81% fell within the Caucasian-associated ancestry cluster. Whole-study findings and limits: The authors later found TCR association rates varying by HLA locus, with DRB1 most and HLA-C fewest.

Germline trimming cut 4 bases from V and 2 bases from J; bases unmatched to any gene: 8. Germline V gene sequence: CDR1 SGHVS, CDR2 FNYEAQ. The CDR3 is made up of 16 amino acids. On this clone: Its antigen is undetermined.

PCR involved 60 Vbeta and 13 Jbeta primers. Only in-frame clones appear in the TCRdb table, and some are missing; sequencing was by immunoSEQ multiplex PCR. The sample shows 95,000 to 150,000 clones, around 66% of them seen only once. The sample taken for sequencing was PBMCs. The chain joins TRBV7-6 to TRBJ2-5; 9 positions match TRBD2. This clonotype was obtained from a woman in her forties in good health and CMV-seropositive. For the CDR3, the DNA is TGTGCCAGCAGCTCGCCCTCTAGCGGGGCACAAGAGACCCAGTACTTC. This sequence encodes CASSSPSSGAQETQYF.